The T cell receptor beta chain under discussion was sequenced for a study of graft-versus-host responses after intestinal transplantation. Of note for this clone: What it recognizes is unknown.

Assay: immunoSEQ multiplex PCR; the TCRdb copy retains only in-frame clones and omits some. This table holds some 96,000 clones, about 90% found once. The CDR3 is made up of 15 amino acids. The trim removed 3 bases at V and 1 base at J, leaving 4 bases unmatched. In germline, CDR1 is SGHRS, CDR2 YFSETQ. The chain is built from TRBV5-1 and TRBJ1-1, with 9 nucleotides matching TRBD1. The source of this sequence is a human donor who was the organ donor for an intestinal transplant. Sample: unstimulated CD4+ T cells sorted from spleen or lymph node cells, taken before transplant. CDR3 region: CASSSTGGRNTEAFF. CDR3 nucleotide sequence: TGCGCCAGCAGCTCGACAGGGGGTAGGAACACTGAAGCTTTCTTT.